This entry describes one T cell receptor (beta chain). Its antigen is unidentified. Extraction yielded at least 6 micrograms of total RNA per sample. The use of a sample-barcoded 5' primer and a J-beta primer mix characterized a second PCR of 7 to 11 cycles. The authors tagged each cDNA molecule using a template-switch adaptor with 12 random nucleotides. TCRdb re-analysed the 5' RACE reads in MiXCR, keeping a single row per CDR3 protein. The sample comprises around 1.7 million distinct CDR3 sequences, roughly 28% of which are singletons, and 7.7% rests with the top ten. This entry comes from a study of blood T cells in healthy people across ages. Study-wide points: Among T cells, TCR beta diversity per million cells dropped roughly linearly as age rose.

There are 14 residues in the CDR3. CDR1 and CDR2 (germline): MNHEY, SVGAGI. The V end was cut by 3 bases, the J end by 7 bases, with 12 bases between. The rearrangement links TRBV6-5 to TRBJ1-4; no firm D call. The receptor was isolated from a young woman in good health. The sequenced material came from blood. The CDR3 DNA sequence: TGTGCCAGCAGTTATCTGCTAACGGGTGAAAAACTGTTTTTT. It yields the protein CASSYLLTGEKLFF.